This T cell receptor (beta chain) came from a study of T cell changes during pregnancy in multiple sclerosis. The CDR3 has 13 amino acids. The V and J ends lost 0 bases and 3 bases respectively, with 8 bases between them. CDR1 is GTSNPN, CDR2 SVGIG, per germline (reference sequence). The protocol was immunoSEQ multiplex PCR, while the TCRdb copy is restricted to in-frame clones and leaves out a portion. The table has about 32,000 clones, 91% seen once. This clone was seen a handful of times. The V and J genes are TRBV30 and TRBJ1-1; D not certain. Here the sequenced sample was CD8+ T cells from peripheral blood mononuclear cells, taken in the second trimester of pregnancy. The receptor's source is a female donor in good health, enrolled as a control in a pregnancy study. This CDR3 is CAWSVLGDTEAFF. The CDR3 nucleotides are TGTGCCTGGAGTGTACTAGGAGACACTGAAGCTTTCTTT. Full variable domain (missing parts from reference TRBV30 and TRBJ1-1): SQTIHQWPATLVQPVGSPLSLECTVEGTSNPNLYWYRQAAGRGLQLLFYSVGIGQISSEVPQNLSASRPQDRQFILSSKKLLLSDSGFYLCAWSVLGDTEAFFGQGTRLTVV.